This entry is about one T cell receptor beta chain. Produced via immunoSEQ multiplex PCR; TCRdb's table is partial and in-frame only. The profile shows about 68,000 clones, just over 85% of them singletons. Trimming removed 3 bases from V and 2 bases from J, with 8 bases in between. The CDR3 is made up of 13 amino acids. The source of the sample is a study of T cell responses to AZD1222 COVID-19 vaccine. The chain is built from TRBV12-3 or TRBV12-4 and TRBJ2-7; D is uncertain. This TCR was sampled from an adult in good health. The sample here was peripheral blood, taken on day 0 of AZD1222 vaccination. Here the CDR3 DNA reads TGTGCCAGCAGTTTTACGGGTACCTACGAGCAGTACTTC. It translates to CASSFTGTYEQYF.